The clone carrying this TCR beta chain was detected many times. These data come from a study of T-cell memory formation after mild COVID-19. TCRdb independently ran MiXCR on the 5' RACE reads; one entry per CDR3 protein. Among roughly 250,000 distinct CDR3 sequences, about 17% were seen once, and the ten largest hold approximately 3.5%. The TCR comes from a man in his late teens or twenties who had mild COVID-19 (a few samples of this study predate the infection). Cell type and time point are not known. The sample was PBMCs or a T cell subset sorted from them (not recorded which).

The CDR3 DNA follows: TGTGCCAGCGGGACCAGCGGGGGGACAGATACGCAGTATTTT. This gives the protein CASGTSGGTDTQYF. This chain joins TRBV12-3 or TRBV12-4 and TRBJ2-3; 9 bases agree with TRBD2. J gave up 3 bases and V 8 bases, and 6 bases lay outside the gene matches. The CDR3 has 14 amino acids.